This T cell receptor beta chain is from a study of blood T cell repertoires in COVID-19. Study background: T cells, B-cell-depleted T cells, or PBMCs provided the cDNA or gDNA that served as material.

The authors' processing: The assay estimated nucleated cells by amplifying reference gene primers. The protocol was immunoSEQ multiplex PCR, while the TCRdb copy is restricted to in-frame clones and leaves out a portion. V, J and clone size were drawn from that table, and D and trimming were deduced from the DNA. The sample consists of some 74,000 clones, 75% to 85% of them appearing once. Looked up from germline, CDR1 is MDHEN and CDR2 is SYDVKM. The CDR3 has 15 residues. V was cut by 6 bases and J by 1 base, with 15 bases left in between. Sequenced material: peripheral blood. The sequence came from a man aged 80 or over with acute or convalescent COVID-19. This sequence joins TRBV28 and TRBJ1-1; no firm D call. CDR3 DNA: TGTGCCAGCAGCCGGCCCTACAGCGGGAACACTGAAGCTTTCTTT. Amino acid sequence: CASSRPYSGNTEAFF.